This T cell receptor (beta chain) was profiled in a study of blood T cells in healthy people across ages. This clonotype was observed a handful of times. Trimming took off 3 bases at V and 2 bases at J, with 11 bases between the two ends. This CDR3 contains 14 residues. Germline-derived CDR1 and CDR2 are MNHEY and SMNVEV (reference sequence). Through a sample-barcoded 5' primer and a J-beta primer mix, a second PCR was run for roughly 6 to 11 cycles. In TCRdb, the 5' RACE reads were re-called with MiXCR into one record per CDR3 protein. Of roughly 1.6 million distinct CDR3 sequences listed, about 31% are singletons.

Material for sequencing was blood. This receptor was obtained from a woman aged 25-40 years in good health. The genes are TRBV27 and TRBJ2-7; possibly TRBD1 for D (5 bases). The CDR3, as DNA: TGTGCCAGCAGTTTCCGACAGCCCCCCTACGAGCAGTACTTC. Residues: CASSFRQPPYEQYF.